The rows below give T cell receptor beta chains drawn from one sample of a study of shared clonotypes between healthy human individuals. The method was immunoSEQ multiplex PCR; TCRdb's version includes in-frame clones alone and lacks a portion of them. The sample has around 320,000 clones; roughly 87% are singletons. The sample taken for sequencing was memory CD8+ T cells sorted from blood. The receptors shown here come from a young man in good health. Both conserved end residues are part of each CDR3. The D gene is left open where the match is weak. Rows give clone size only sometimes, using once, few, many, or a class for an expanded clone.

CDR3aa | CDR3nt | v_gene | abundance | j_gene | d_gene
CASSLLLTASTDTQYF | TGTGCCAGCAGCTTACTTCTGACAGCTAGCACAGATACGCAGTATTTT | TRBV7-9 | NA | TRBJ2-3 | NA
CASSQDGGLGNTIYF | TGCGCCAGCAGCCAAGATGGCGGGCTAGGAAACACCATATATTTT | TRBV4-1 | NA | TRBJ1-3 | NA
CASSSPTSGSYEQYF | TGTGCCAGCAGCTCTCCGACTAGCGGGAGTTACGAGCAGTACTTC | TRBV6-5 | few | TRBJ2-7 | TRBD2
CASSLGSGDEQFF | TGTGCCAGCAGCCTCGGTAGCGGAGATGAGCAGTTCTTC | TRBV5-4 | NA | TRBJ2-1 | NA
CASSQVSGGSLDTEAFF | TGCGCCAGCAGCCAAGTATCCGGGGGCAGTCTGGACACTGAAGCTTTCTTT | TRBV4-1 | NA | TRBJ1-1 | NA
CASRSPGGTLNQPQHF | TGTGCCAGCAGATCGCCAGGGGGAACCCTCAATCAGCCCCAGCATTTT | TRBV28 | NA | TRBJ1-5 | TRBD1
CASSIGGTEAFF | TGTGCCAGCAGCATAGGGGGCACTGAAGCTTTCTTT | TRBV7-9 | once | TRBJ1-1 | NA
CASSFRPGENNNEQFF | TGTGCCAGCAGTTTCCGGCCGGGGGAGAATAACAATGAGCAGTTCTTC | TRBV28 | NA | TRBJ2-1 | NA
CASSSSRWSYEQYF | TGTGCCAGCAGCTCCTCCCGCTGGTCCTACGAGCAGTACTTC | TRBV5-6 | NA | TRBJ2-7 | NA
CSVPQGAGTGELFF | TGCAGCGTTCCCCAGGGGGCGGGTACCGGGGAGCTGTTTTTT | TRBV29-1 | once | TRBJ2-2 | TRBD1
CASSLAATYEQYF | TGTGCCAGCAGCTTAGCAGCCACCTACGAGCAGTACTTC | TRBV11-2 | NA | TRBJ2-7 | NA
CASGRGGLYEQFF | TGTGCCAGCGGGCGGGGGGGCCTCTATGAGCAGTTCTTC | TRBV6-1 | NA | TRBJ2-1 | TRBD2
CASSHRDPSPGANVLTF | TGTGCCAGCAGCCATCGGGACCCTTCCCCCGGGGCCAACGTCCTGACTTTC | TRBV21-1 | NA | TRBJ2-6 | NA
CASSLEGGDYEQYF | TGTGCCAGCAGCTTAGAGGGAGGGGACTACGAGCAGTACTTC | TRBV13 | few | TRBJ2-7 | TRBD2
CASSYSGASYGYTF | TGTGCCAGCAGTTACTCAGGGGCGAGCTATGGCTACACCTTC | TRBV6-5 | NA | TRBJ1-2 | NA
CASRNQGSYEQYF | TGTGCCAGCAGGAACCAGGGCTCCTACGAGCAGTACTTC | TRBV27 | NA | TRBJ2-7 | NA
CASSQGALLKISGNTIYF | TGCGCCAGCAGCCAGGGGGCCCTTTTGAAGATCTCTGGAAACACCATATATTTT | TRBV4-1 | NA | TRBJ1-3 | NA
CASSYGTEAFF | TGTGCCAGCAGTTACGGGACAGAAGCTTTCTTT | TRBV6-6 | NA | TRBJ1-1 | NA
CASTSSPRGEETQYF | TGTGCCAGCACTAGTAGTCCAAGGGGAGAGGAGACCCAGTACTTC | TRBV6-6 | NA | TRBJ2-5 | NA
CASSQVSGDTYSYEQYF | TGTGCCAGCAGCCAGGTATCCGGGGACACCTACTCCTACGAGCAGTACTTC | TRBV4-2 | NA | TRBJ2-7 | NA
CATSRLADSYEQYF | TGTGCCACCAGCAGACTAGCGGACTCCTACGAGCAGTACTTC | TRBV15 | NA | TRBJ2-7 | TRBD2
CASSLAAGGPINYGYTF | TGTGCCAGCAGCTTAGCGGCAGGGGGCCCGATAAACTATGGCTACACCTTC | TRBV7-9 | NA | TRBJ1-2 | TRBD1
CATTPAGGSYNEQFF | TGTGCCACCACCCCGGCGGGGGGCTCCTACAATGAGCAGTTCTTC | TRBV27 | NA | TRBJ2-1 | TRBD2
CASSLATGIQETQYF | TGTGCCAGCAGCTTAGCCACAGGGATCCAAGAGACCCAGTACTTC | TRBV7-9 | NA | TRBJ2-5 | NA
CASSDRDRVPSYEQYF | TGTGCCAGCAGTGACCGGGACAGGGTCCCCTCGTACGAGCAGTACTTC | TRBV6-1 | NA | TRBJ2-7 | TRBD1
CASSPGIPPGIYGYTF | TGTGCCAGCTCACCGGGAATCCCCCCAGGGATTTATGGCTACACCTTC | TRBV18 | NA | TRBJ1-2 | NA
CAWSVGQSYEQYF | TGTGCCTGGAGTGTAGGGCAGTCCTACGAGCAGTACTTC | TRBV30 | NA | TRBJ2-7 | NA
CASSPLWTTNYGYTF | TGTGCCAGCTCACCACTTTGGACGACTAACTATGGCTACACCTTC | TRBV18 | NA | TRBJ1-2 | NA
CASSNSLAPSYEQYF | TGTGCCAGCAGCAATAGTCTAGCCCCATCCTACGAGCAGTACTTC | TRBV13 | NA | TRBJ2-7 | NA
CASSQVSGKDTGELFF | TGCGCCAGCAGCCAAGTTTCAGGGAAGGACACCGGGGAGCTGTTTTTT | TRBV4-1 | NA | TRBJ2-2 | NA
CASSDARGYEQYF | TGTGCCAGCAGTGACGCCAGGGGCTACGAGCAGTACTTC | TRBV2 | NA | TRBJ2-7 | NA
CASSQNPAWTSNSPLHF | TGTGCCAGTAGTCAAAATCCCGCCTGGACGTCGAATTCACCCCTCCACTTT | TRBV19 | once | TRBJ1-6 | NA
CASSRYRDNTEAFF | TGTGCCAGTAGTAGATACCGGGACAACACTGAAGCTTTCTTT | TRBV19 | NA | TRBJ1-1 | NA
CASSQDRWTGYHHGYTF | TGCGCCAGCAGCCAAGATCGCTGGACAGGGTATCACCATGGCTACACCTTC | TRBV4-3 | NA | TRBJ1-2 | TRBD1
CASSQTGQEGNEQYF | TGCGCCAGCAGCCAGACGGGACAGGAGGGCAACGAGCAGTACTTC | TRBV4-1 | NA | TRBJ2-7 | TRBD1
CASSSASLRRATQYF | TGTGCCAGCAGCTCGGCAAGTTTAAGGCGGGCTACGCAGTATTTT | TRBV7-3 | NA | TRBJ2-3 | NA
CAWSVQGLWAYGYTF | TGTGCCTGGAGTGTACAGGGCCTGTGGGCCTATGGCTACACCTTC | TRBV30 | NA | TRBJ1-2 | NA
CASSHNTEGTEAFF | TGTGCCAGCAGTCATAATACAGAGGGCACTGAAGCTTTCTTT | TRBV7-2 | NA | TRBJ1-1 | NA
CASSHPQGLAGFTDTQYF | TGTGCCAGCAGCCACCCCCAAGGGCTAGCGGGGTTCACAGATACGCAGTATTTT | TRBV4-2 | once | TRBJ2-3 | TRBD2
CASSFLVSETQYF | TGTGCCAGCAGCTTCTTGGTGTCGGAGACCCAGTACTTC | TRBV5-6 | NA | TRBJ2-5 | NA
CASSLLAGGPYEQYF | TGTGCCAGCAGCTTATTAGCGGGAGGTCCCTACGAGCAGTACTTC | TRBV7-2 | NA | TRBJ2-7 | TRBD2
CASSSKGRSGNTIYF | TGTGCCAGCAGTTCGAAGGGCAGGTCTGGAAACACCATATATTTT | TRBV6-5 | NA | TRBJ1-3 | NA